Reported below is one T cell receptor beta chain. Antigen unknown. These data are taken from a study of T cell repertoires in cytomegalovirus infection. Study in general: CMV infection together with matching HLA type was indicated by public TCR beta signatures.

TCRdb reprocessed the reads with MiXCR, giving one entry per CDR3 protein. Of fewer than 550,000 distinct CDR3 sequences listed, roughly 30% are singletons. CDR3 length: 12 amino acids. V gave up 1 base and J gave up 6 bases, with 6 bases separating them. CDR1 is LGHDT and CDR2 is YNNKEL in the germline V gene (reference sequence). Study observations and caveats: Within the response measured ex vivo, HLA-C-restricted CMV-specific TCR beta clonotypes were dominant. Carriers of CMV and the relevant HLA type were discriminated by public TCR beta frequency.

The clonotype comes from a human donor in good health (CMV status not recorded). Some clones in this sample may be carry-over from other donors' samples. V and J are TRBV3-1 and TRBJ1-1; no definite D call. The sequenced sample was PBMCs. CDR3 amino acids: CASSQVQAEAFF. The CDR3 DNA sequence: TGTGCCAGCAGCCAAGTCCAGGCTGAAGCTTTCTTT.